A selection of T cell receptor beta chains follows, all from one sample in a study of blood T cell repertoires in COVID-19. Assay used: immunoSEQ multiplex PCR; TCRdb lists only in-frame clones, some missing. The sample lists about 210,000 clones, roughly nine tenths occurring once. The sequencing input was peripheral blood. All receptors derive from a man aged 25-40 years with acute or convalescent COVID-19. Each CDR3 is given with its conserved first and last residue. The D gene is left open where the match is weak. Size is stated for part of the rows, as once, few or many counts, or as a class when the clone is expanded.

12	.	TRBV12-3/TRBV12-4	TRBJ1-1	.	CAARGTGTEAFF	TGTGCCGCAAGGGGGACCGGGACAGAAGCTTTCTTT
17	.	TRBV30	TRBJ2-2	.	CAWSVLWLRVNTGELFF	TGTGCCTGGAGTGTACTGTGGTTGAGGGTAAACACCGGGGAGCTGTTTTTT
14	.	TRBV27	TRBJ2-3	.	CASSFQGGSDTQYF	TGTGCCAGCAGTTTTCAGGGAGGTTCAGATACGCAGTATTTT
13	once	TRBV19	TRBJ2-2	.	CASSTTNTGELFF	TGTGCCAGTAGTACCACTAACACCGGGGAGCTGTTTTTT
15	once	TRBV10-1	TRBJ2-1	.	CASSDPGIPQNEQFF	TGCGCCAGCAGTGATCCGGGAATACCACAGAATGAGCAGTTCTTC
12	.	TRBV2	TRBJ2-3	.	CASREDTDTQYF	TGTGCCAGCAGGGAGGACACAGATACGCAGTATTTT
15	.	TRBV6-5	TRBJ1-5	.	CASSYSRGINQPQHF	TGTGCCAGCAGTTACTCCAGAGGAATCAATCAGCCCCAGCATTTT
13	.	TRBV7-3	TRBJ1-6	.	CASSLRRESPLHF	TGTGCCAGCAGCTTACGGAGGGAATCACCCCTCCACTTT
13	.	TRBV11-2	TRBJ2-7	.	CASSFSDPYEQYF	TGTGCCAGCAGCTTCAGCGATCCCTACGAGCAGTACTTC
14	.	TRBV5-8	TRBJ1-4	.	CASSLNRRQEKLFF	TGTGCCAGCAGCTTAAACCGGAGGCAGGAAAAACTGTTTTTT
13	.	TRBV28	TRBJ1-4	.	CASSIRGYEKLFF	TGTGCCAGCAGTATTCGGGGGTATGAAAAACTGTTTTTT
14	.	TRBV28	TRBJ1-6	TRBD1	CASSPGTGKSPLHF	TGTGCCAGCAGCCCCGGGACAGGGAAATCACCCCTCCACTTT
15	.	TRBV6-4	TRBJ2-7	.	CASSENAGSSYEQYF	TGTGCCAGCAGTGAAAATGCGGGGAGCTCCTACGAGCAGTACTTC
13	few	TRBV19	TRBJ1-6	.	CASKTGWNSPLHF	TGTGCCAGTAAAACAGGCTGGAATTCACCCCTCCACTTT
15	.	TRBV27	TRBJ2-3	.	CASSLRARLTDTQYF	TGTGCCAGCAGCCTCAGGGCCAGGCTCACAGATACGCAGTATTTT
12	once	TRBV9	TRBJ1-1	.	CASSVEGHEAFF	TGTGCCAGCAGCGTAGAGGGGCATGAAGCTTTCTTT
17	once	TRBV7-2	TRBJ2-5	TRBD1	CASSLTGTGGLGETQYF	TGTGCCAGCAGCTTAACTGGGACAGGGGGTTTAGGGGAGACCCAGTACTTC
16	.	TRBV24-1	TRBJ2-1	TRBD1	CATSGPDRDSYNEQFF	TGTGCCACCAGTGGCCCGGACAGGGACTCCTACAATGAGCAGTTCTTC
16	.	TRBV18	TRBJ2-5	.	CASSPLRTANQETQYF	TGTGCCAGCTCACCACTCCGGACAGCTAACCAAGAGACCCAGTACTTC
14	.	TRBV11-1	TRBJ1-1	.	CASSADSRNTEAFF	TGTGCCAGCAGCGCGGACAGTCGGAACACTGAAGCTTTCTTT
14	.	TRBV2	TRBJ1-5	.	CASSEQGPNQPQHF	TGTGCCAGCAGTGAACAGGGTCCAAATCAGCCCCAGCATTTT
13	.	TRBV28	TRBJ2-7	.	CASSNPNRAEQYF	TGTGCCAGCAGTAATCCGAACAGGGCCGAGCAGTACTTC
13	.	TRBV6-4	TRBJ1-5	.	CASSEGRNQPQHF	TGTGCCAGCAGTGAGGGGAGAAATCAGCCCCAGCATTTT
15	.	TRBV4-1	TRBJ2-1	TRBD1	CASSPGTGPYNEQFF	TGCGCCAGCAGCCCCGGGACAGGGCCCTACAATGAGCAGTTCTTC
17	.	TRBV12-5	TRBJ2-1	.	CASGLALLQGSYNEQFF	TGTGCTAGTGGTTTGGCCCTCTTACAGGGCTCCTACAATGAGCAGTTCTTC
13	.	TRBV12-5	TRBJ1-1	.	CASGPDILTEAFF	TGTGCTAGTGGTCCCGACATCCTCACTGAAGCTTTCTTT
15	.	TRBV7-3	TRBJ2-3	TRBD2	CASKIAGGITDTQYF	TGTGCCAGCAAGATAGCGGGGGGAATCACAGATACGCAGTATTTT
17	.	TRBV28	TRBJ1-5	TRBD1	CASSPLWDRGSNQPQHF	TGTGCCAGCAGTCCCCTCTGGGACAGGGGTAGCAATCAGCCCCAGCATTTT
12	.	TRBV28	TRBJ1-2	.	CASSRTDYGYTF	TGTGCCAGCAGCCGCACGGACTATGGCTACACCTTC
15	.	TRBV9	TRBJ2-3	TRBD2	CASSVATSGADTQYF	TGTGCCAGCAGCGTAGCGACTAGCGGTGCAGATACGCAGTATTTT
15	once	TRBV27	TRBJ2-1	.	CASSLSEQIHNEQFF	TGTGCCAGCAGTTTATCGGAACAGATTCACAATGAGCAGTTCTTC
14	.	TRBV27	TRBJ2-2	.	CASRQKLITGELFF	TGTGCCAGCCGGCAAAAACTAATCACCGGGGAGCTGTTTTTT
18	.	TRBV5-4	TRBJ2-2	.	CASSPGRMGGPNTGELFF	TGTGCCAGCAGCCCGGGACGAATGGGAGGTCCTAACACCGGGGAGCTGTTTTTT
14	.	TRBV5-1	TRBJ2-7	.	CASSSTVPVYEQYF	TGCGCCAGCAGCTCGACAGTCCCGGTATACGAGCAGTACTTC
15	.	TRBV7-2	TRBJ2-7	.	CASSYWGASSYEQYF	TGTGCCAGCAGCTATTGGGGCGCCTCCTCCTACGAGCAGTACTTC
15	.	TRBV7-2	TRBJ1-5	TRBD1	CASSLSGTGNRPQHF	TGTGCCAGCAGCTTATCCGGGACAGGGAACCGGCCCCAGCATTTT
15	.	TRBV7-9	TRBJ1-2	TRBD1	CASSQPDRGFGGYTF	TGTGCCAGCAGCCAGCCCGACAGGGGGTTTGGAGGCTACACCTTC
16	.	TRBV7-9	TRBJ2-7	TRBD1	CASSLFLGQAAGEQYF	TGTGCCAGCAGCTTATTCCTCGGACAGGCCGCCGGGGAGCAGTACTTC
13	.	TRBV2	TRBJ1-6	.	CASSEFENSPLHF	TGTGCCAGCAGTGAATTTGAGAATTCACCCCTCCACTTT
14	.	TRBV11-2	TRBJ2-7	TRBD2	CASSFPSGRYEQYF	TGTGCCAGCAGCTTCCCAAGCGGGAGGTACGAGCAGTACTTC
13	.	TRBV9	TRBJ1-2	.	CASSRDREGGYTF	TGTGCCAGCAGCCGAGACCGGGAGGGTGGCTACACCTTC
15	.	TRBV6-5	TRBJ1-1	.	CASSYYGSLNTEAFF	TGTGCCAGCAGTTACTATGGGAGCTTGAACACTGAAGCTTTCTTT